A selection of T cell receptor beta chains follows, all from one sample in a study of OX40 agonist ivuxolimab in advanced cancers. Repertoires were generated with immunoSEQ multiplex PCR, while TCRdb's copy carries only in-frame clones and drops some. The data contain under 95,000 clones, approximately 84% of them singletons. The sequences come from CD4+ or CD8+ T cells sorted from blood, collected in a trial of the OX40 agonist ivuxolimab. The receptors shown here come from an adult with an advanced solid tumor such as melanoma, head and neck, liver or kidney cancer. CDR3s include the opening cysteine and the closing phenylalanine or tryptophan. D genes are given only for firm matches. Some rows mark clone size as missing; the rest say once, few, many or name a class of expanded clone.

>.|TRBJ2-5|TRBV7-9|13|once
CATKGPNGETQYF
TGTGCCACCAAGGGACCCAACGGGGAGACCCAGTACTTC
>TRBD2|TRBJ2-3|TRBV5-6|16|.
CASRPLAGDRTDTQYF
TGTGCCAGCAGACCACTAGCGGGGGACCGCACAGATACGCAGTATTTT
>TRBD1|TRBJ1-4|TRBV7-6|14|.
CASSGQGRGEKLFF
TGTGCCAGCAGCGGACAGGGGCGCGGTGAAAAACTGTTTTTT
>TRBD1|TRBJ1-3|TRBV19|17|.
CASLRDRNLQPGNTIYF
TGTGCCAGCCTCCGGGACAGGAATCTTCAGCCTGGAAACACCATATATTTT
>.|TRBJ1-1|TRBV5-4|14|.
CASSLRGMNTEAFF
TGTGCCAGCAGCTTGCGGGGGATGAACACTGAAGCTTTCTTT
>TRBD1|TRBJ1-3|TRBV7-6|18|once
CASSLRSLGQGSGNTIYF
TGTGCCAGCAGCTTAAGGTCCCTCGGACAGGGCTCTGGAAACACCATATATTTT
>TRBD1|TRBJ2-1|TRBV9|16|.
CASSENRDRGFNEQFF
TGTGCCAGCAGCGAGAACCGGGACAGGGGATTCAATGAGCAGTTCTTC
>.|TRBJ1-1|TRBV30|11|.
CAWSWEGLAFF
TGTGCCTGGAGCTGGGAAGGGTTGGCTTTCTTT
>TRBD2|TRBJ2-3|TRBV29-1|14|once
CSVALKRGADTQYF
TGCAGCGTTGCGCTGAAGCGGGGGGCAGATACGCAGTATTTT
>.|TRBJ2-1|TRBV30|13|.
CAWNDGGINEQFF
TGTGCCTGGAATGACGGGGGAATCAATGAGCAGTTCTTC
>.|TRBJ1-2|TRBV10-3|13|.
CAISVQGSYGYTF
TGTGCCATCAGTGTGCAGGGTAGCTATGGCTACACCTTC
>.|TRBJ2-5|TRBV7-2|13|.
CASSLVTRETQYF
TGTGCCAGCAGCTTAGTAACGCGAGAGACCCAGTACTTC
>.|TRBJ1-5|TRBV6-1|13|.
CASSERGYQPQHF
TGTGCCAGCAGTGAAAGAGGGTATCAGCCCCAGCATTTT
>.|TRBJ2-3|TRBV10-3|14|once
CAIQEERGLGTQYF
TGTGCCATCCAAGAGGAAAGGGGTCTTGGTACGCAGTATTTT